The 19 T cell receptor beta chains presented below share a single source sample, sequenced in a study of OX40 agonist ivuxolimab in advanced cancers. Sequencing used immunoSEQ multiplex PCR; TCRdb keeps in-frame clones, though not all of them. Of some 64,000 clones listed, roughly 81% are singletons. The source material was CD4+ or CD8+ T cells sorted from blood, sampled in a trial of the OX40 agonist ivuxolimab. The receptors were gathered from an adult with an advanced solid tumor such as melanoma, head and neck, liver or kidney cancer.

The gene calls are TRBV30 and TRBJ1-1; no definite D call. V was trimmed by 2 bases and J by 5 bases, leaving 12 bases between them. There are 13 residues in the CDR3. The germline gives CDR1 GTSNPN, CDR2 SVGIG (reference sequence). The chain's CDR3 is CAWSPLSGTEAFF. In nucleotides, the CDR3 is TGTGCCTGGAGTCCACTTTCCGGAACTGAAGCTTTCTTT.

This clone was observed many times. Here the CDR3 reads CASSAWTGNGNTIYF. In nucleotides, the CDR3 is TGTGCCAGCAGCGCTTGGACAGGGAATGGAAACACCATATATTTT. The chain joins TRBV5-4 to TRBJ1-3; 8 bases are a match to TRBD1. The J segment lost 3 bases and the V segment lost 4 bases, leaving 6 bases of the junction unmatched. The CDR3 spans 15 residues. Germline V gene lookup returns CDR1 SGHNT and CDR2 YYREEE (reference sequence).

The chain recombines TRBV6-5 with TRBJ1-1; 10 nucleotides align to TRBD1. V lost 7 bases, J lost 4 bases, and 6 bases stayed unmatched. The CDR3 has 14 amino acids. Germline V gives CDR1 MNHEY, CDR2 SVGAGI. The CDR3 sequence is CASTLRQGATEAFF. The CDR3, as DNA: TGTGCCAGCACGCTTCGACAGGGGGCCACTGAAGCTTTCTTT.

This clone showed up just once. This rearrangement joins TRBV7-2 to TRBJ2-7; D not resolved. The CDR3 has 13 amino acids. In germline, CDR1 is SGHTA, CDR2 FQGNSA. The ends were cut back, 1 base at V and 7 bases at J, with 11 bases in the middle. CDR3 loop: CASSLDSVGEQYF. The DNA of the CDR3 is TGTGCCAGCAGCTTAGACAGCGTGGGAGAGCAGTACTTC.

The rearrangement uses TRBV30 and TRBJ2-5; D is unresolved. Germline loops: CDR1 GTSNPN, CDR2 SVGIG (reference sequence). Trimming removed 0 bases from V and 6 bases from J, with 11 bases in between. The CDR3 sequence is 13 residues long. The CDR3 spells CAWSVPWGKTQYF. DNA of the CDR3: TGTGCCTGGAGTGTCCCTTGGGGAAAGACCCAGTACTTC.

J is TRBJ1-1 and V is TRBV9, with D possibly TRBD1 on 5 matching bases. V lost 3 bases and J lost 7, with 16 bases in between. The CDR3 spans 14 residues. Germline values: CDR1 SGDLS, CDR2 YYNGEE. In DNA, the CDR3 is TGTGCCAGCAGCGCGTGGGGAGGGGCCGTTGAAGCTTTCTTT. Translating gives CASSAWGGAVEAFF.

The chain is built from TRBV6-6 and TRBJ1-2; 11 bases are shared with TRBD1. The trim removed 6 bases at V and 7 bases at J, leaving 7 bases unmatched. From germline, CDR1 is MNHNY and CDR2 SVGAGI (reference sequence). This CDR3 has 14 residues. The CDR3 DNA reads TGTGCCAGCAGAATGGACAGGGGGCGTTTTGGCTACACCTTC. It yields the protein CASRMDRGRFGYTF.

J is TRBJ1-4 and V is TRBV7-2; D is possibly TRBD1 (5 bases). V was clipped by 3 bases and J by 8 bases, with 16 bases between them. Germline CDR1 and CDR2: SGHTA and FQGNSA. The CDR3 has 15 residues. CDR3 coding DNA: TGTGCCAGCAGCTTGTATCGGGGCGAGGGCGAAAAACTGTTTTTT. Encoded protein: CASSLYRGEGEKLFF. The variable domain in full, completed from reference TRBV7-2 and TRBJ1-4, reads GAGVSQSPSNKVTEKGKDVELRCDPISGHTALYWYRQSLGQGLEFLIYFQGNSAPDKSGLPSDRFSAERTGGSVSTLTIQRTQQEDSAVYLCASSLYRGEGEKLFFGSGTQLSVL.

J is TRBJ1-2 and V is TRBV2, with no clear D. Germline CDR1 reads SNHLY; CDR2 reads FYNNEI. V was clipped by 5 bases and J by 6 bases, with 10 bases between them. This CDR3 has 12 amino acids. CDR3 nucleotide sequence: TGTGCCAGCAGTTCGGACGGAGATGGCTACACCTTC. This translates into CASSSDGDGYTF.

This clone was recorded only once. CDR3 in amino acids: CASSYEVNYGYTF. The CDR3 DNA sequence: TGTGCCAGCAGTTACGAGGTGAACTATGGCTACACCTTC. V gene TRBV6-5 combines with J gene TRBJ1-2; the D is unclear. The CDR3 covers 13 residues. Germline V gene lookup returns CDR1 MNHEY and CDR2 SVGAGI. V was cut by 2 bases and J by 2 bases, with 6 bases left in between.

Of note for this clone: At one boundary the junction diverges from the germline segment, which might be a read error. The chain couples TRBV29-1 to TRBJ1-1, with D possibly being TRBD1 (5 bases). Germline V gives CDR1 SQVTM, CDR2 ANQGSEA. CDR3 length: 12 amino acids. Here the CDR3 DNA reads TGCAGCGTTGGGCGTGGGGGAGGGGAAGGTTTCTTT. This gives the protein CSVGRGGGEGFF.

The CDR3 reads CASSRGVDGYTF. The CDR3 nucleotides are TGTGCCAGCAGCCGAGGGGTTGATGGCTACACCTTC. The J gene is TRBJ1-2, the V gene TRBV7-8, with D possibly matching TRBD1 (5 bases). Trimming pared 5 bases from V and 6 bases from J, leaving 10 bases between. The CDR3 is made up of 12 amino acids. Germline CDR1 and CDR2: SGHVS and FQNEAQ.

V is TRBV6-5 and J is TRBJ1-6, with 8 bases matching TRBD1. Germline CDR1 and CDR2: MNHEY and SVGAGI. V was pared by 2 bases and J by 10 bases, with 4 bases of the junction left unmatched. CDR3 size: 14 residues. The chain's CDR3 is CASSYGRGRSPLHF. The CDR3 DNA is TGTGCCAGCAGTTACGGCAGGGGGCGGTCACCCCTCCACTTT.

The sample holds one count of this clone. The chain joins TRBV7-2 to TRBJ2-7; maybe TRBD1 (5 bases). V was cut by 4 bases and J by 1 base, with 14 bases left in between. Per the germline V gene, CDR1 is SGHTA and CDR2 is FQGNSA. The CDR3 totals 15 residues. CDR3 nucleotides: TGTGCCAGCAGCTCGTCATGGACACGGTCCTACGAGCAGTACTTC. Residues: CASSSSWTRSYEQYF.

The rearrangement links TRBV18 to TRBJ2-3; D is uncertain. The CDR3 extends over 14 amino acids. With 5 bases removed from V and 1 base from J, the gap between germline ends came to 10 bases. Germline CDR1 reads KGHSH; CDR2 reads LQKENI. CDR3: CASSNWQGTDTQYF. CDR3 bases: TGTGCCAGCTCAAATTGGCAGGGCACAGATACGCAGTATTTT.

The CDR3 loop reads CASSSPGRVQSYNEQFF. The CDR3 DNA reads TGTGCCAGCAGCTCCCCAGGGAGAGTTCAATCCTACAATGAGCAGTTCTTC. The J gene is TRBJ2-1, the V gene TRBV7-2, with D possibly called TRBD1 or TRBD2 (5 bases each). The CDR3 loop spans 17 amino acids. Germline CDR1 reads SGHTA; CDR2 reads FQGNSA. V shed 4 bases and J shed 1 base, with 17 bases lying between them.

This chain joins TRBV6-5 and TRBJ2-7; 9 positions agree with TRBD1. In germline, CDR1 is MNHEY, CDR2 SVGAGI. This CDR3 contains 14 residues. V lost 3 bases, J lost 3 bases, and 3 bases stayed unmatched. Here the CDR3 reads CASSYQDRGYEQYF. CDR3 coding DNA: TGTGCCAGCAGTTATCAGGACAGGGGCTACGAGCAGTACTTC.

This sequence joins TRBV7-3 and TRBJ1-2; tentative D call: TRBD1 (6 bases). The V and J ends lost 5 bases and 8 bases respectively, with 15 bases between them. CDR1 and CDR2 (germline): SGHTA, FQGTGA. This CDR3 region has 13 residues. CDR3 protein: CASSPRTDSGYTF. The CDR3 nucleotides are TGTGCCAGCAGCCCGCGGACAGACAGCGGCTACACCTTC.

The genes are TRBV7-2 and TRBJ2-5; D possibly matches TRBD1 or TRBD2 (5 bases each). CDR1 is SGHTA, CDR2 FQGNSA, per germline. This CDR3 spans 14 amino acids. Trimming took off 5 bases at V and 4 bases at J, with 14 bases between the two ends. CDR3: CASSPRGARETQYF. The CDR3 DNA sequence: TGTGCCAGCAGCCCCCGAGGGGCGCGAGAGACCCAGTACTTC.